The 16 T cell receptor beta chains below were found in one sample sequenced in a study of T cells after yellow fever vaccination (dated by TCRdb to the late 2010s). The library was prepared using 5' RACE. The sequencer listed for this sample is Illumina HiSeq 2500. Starting from the raw public reads, TCRdb applied fastp trimming at Q25, assembled clones with MiXCR and retained in-frame beta chains. Rows are unified per CDR3 protein, each entry keeping the most common DNA and genes. The sample table shows about 340,000 distinct CDR3 sequences, and more than 8.5% are seen once. The ten largest make up approximately 18% of the sample. Per the publication, the treatment or condition label means: live attenuated yellow fever vaccine strain. This material consisted of PBMCs, taken on the day of the first yellow fever vaccination. The receptors originated from a man aged 18-30 years who received the YFV17D yellow fever vaccine.

This chain joins TRBV12-3 or TRBV12-4 and TRBJ1-5, with TRBD1 matching over 7 bases. The CDR3 extends over 14 amino acids. Trimming took 4 bases from V and 9 from J; bases not matched to a gene: 9. This chain's CDR3 is CASSSQGLWAPQHF. The DNA for the CDR3 is TGTGCCAGCAGTTCACAGGGGTTATGGGCGCCCCAGCATTTT.

This clonotype was detected many times. The chain is built from TRBV4-1 and TRBJ2-5; TRBD2 might be the D (5 bases). Germline loops: CDR1 MGHRA, CDR2 YSYEKL. Trimming took off 4 bases at V and 1 base at J, with 10 bases between the two ends. The CDR3 sequence is 14 residues long. CDR3 amino acids: CASSRRRAQETQYF. For the CDR3, the DNA is TGCGCCAGCAGCCGGCGGCGGGCCCAAGAGACCCAGTACTTC.

This clonotype appeared a few times. The chain links TRBV12-3 or TRBV12-4 to TRBJ1-4, with TRBD1 identical over 10 bases. After removal of 4 bases from V and 8 bases from J, the junction contained 10 bases not matched to a gene. The CDR3 length is 16 residues. Here the CDR3 reads CASSYHRSGQGEKLFF. For the CDR3, the DNA is TGTGCCAGCAGTTACCATCGTTCGGGACAGGGGGAAAAACTGTTTTTT.

This clonotype has more than one count but fewer than ten. This chain links TRBV12-3 or TRBV12-4 with TRBJ2-1, with 7 positions matching TRBD2. Germline trimming cut 7 bases from V and 7 bases from J; bases unmatched to any gene: 7. CDR3 size: 13 residues. CDR3 loop: CASTGGIGNEQFF. CDR3 nucleotide sequence: TGTGCCAGCACCGGGGGGATCGGGAATGAGCAGTTCTTC.

The chain couples TRBV6-1 to TRBJ1-1; D is possibly TRBD1 (5 bases). The CDR3 consists of 15 residues. Germline loops: CDR1 MNHNS, CDR2 SASEGT. V shed 6 bases and J shed 2 bases, with 16 bases lying between them. CDR3 protein: CASRGGGSGNTEAFF. The CDR3 DNA reads as TGTGCCAGCAGGGGGGGAGGGTCGGGAAACACTGAAGCTTTCTTT.

This clonotype was seen just once. The genes are TRBV5-1 and TRBJ2-3, with D perhaps assigned TRBD1 or TRBD2 (6 bases each). Germline values: CDR1 SGHRS, CDR2 YFSETQ. This CDR3 region has 16 residues. V lost 2 bases and J 3 bases, leaving 16 bases between the germline ends. The CDR3 DNA reads TGCGCCAGCAGCTTATCTGGGGGGCCTGTGACAGATACGCAGTATTTT. Residues: CASSLSGGPVTDTQYF.

The chain has TRBV7-2 and TRBJ2-7; 7 bases are a match to TRBD2. The J segment lost 2 bases and the V segment lost 1 base, leaving 5 bases of the junction unmatched. Germline-derived CDR1 and CDR2 are SGHTA and FQGNSA. The CDR3 length is 15 residues. CDR3 amino acids: CASSLVIAGAYEQYF. Here the CDR3 DNA reads TGTGCCAGCAGCTTAGTGATAGCGGGTGCCTACGAGCAGTACTTC.

The chain links TRBV18 to TRBJ1-6, with 8 bases fitting TRBD1. The V gene's germline CDR1 is KGHSH and CDR2 LQKENI. After removal of 6 bases from V and 1 base from J, the junction contained 5 bases not matched to a gene. The CDR3 has 16 amino acids. The CDR3 DNA is TGTGCCAGCTCTCCAGGGGGCGAGTCCTATAATTCACCCCTCCACTTT. Protein product: CASSPGGESYNSPLHF.

This clonotype was picked up a small number of times. The chain carries TRBV7-2 and TRBJ2-3; 8 nucleotides align to TRBD2. There are 16 residues in the CDR3. Germline CDR1 reads SGHTA; CDR2 reads FQGNSA. Trimming removed 2 bases from V and 0 bases from J; junction bases left unmatched: 4. The CDR3 DNA reads TGTGCCAGCAGCTTAAACCAGCGGGGGAGCACAGATACGCAGTATTTT. Its protein product is CASSLNQRGSTDTQYF.

The chain employs TRBV18 and TRBJ1-1, with a tentative D call TRBD1 (6 bases). This CDR3 has 16 amino acids. With 6 bases removed from V and 3 bases from J, the gap between germline ends came to 20 bases. Germline loops: CDR1 KGHSH, CDR2 LQKENI. Here the CDR3 DNA reads TGTGCCAGCTCGGCGGGGGCAGGAACTATGGACACTGAAGCTTTCTTT. It yields the protein CASSAGAGTMDTEAFF.

This clonotype was observed a handful of times. The chain recombines TRBV9 with TRBJ1-1; D unclear. CDR1 is SGDLS, CDR2 YYNGEE, per germline. This CDR3 is 14 amino acids long. Trimming took 5 bases from V and 3 from J, leaving 14 bases between them. The CDR3 bases are TGTGCCAGCAGATCTGAAGTAACGTACACTGAAGCTTTCTTT. Residues: CASRSEVTYTEAFF.

This clonotype was seen a handful of times. The chain combines TRBV27 with TRBJ2-5; D is perhaps TRBD1 or TRBD2 (5 bases each). V lost 2 bases to trimming and J lost 5 bases, with 12 bases between them. The CDR3 consists of 14 residues. Per germline, CDR1 MNHEY and CDR2 SMNVEV (reference sequence). The CDR3 region is CASSLVGARETQYF. In nucleotides, the CDR3 is TGTGCCAGCAGTTTAGTCGGGGCCCGGGAGACCCAGTACTTC.

This clonotype was observed a handful of times. CDR3 in amino acids: CASSRTGLLDEQFF. The CDR3 DNA sequence: TGTGCCAGCAGCCGGACAGGGCTGCTCGATGAGCAGTTCTTC. The rearrangement uses TRBV7-2 and TRBJ2-1; 8 bases align to TRBD1. Germline CDR1 reads SGHTA; CDR2 reads FQGNSA. The J segment lost 8 bases and the V segment lost 5 bases, leaving 8 bases of the junction unmatched. CDR3 length: 14 residues.

The genes are TRBV15 and TRBJ1-2; 8 bases map to TRBD1. Germline lookup yields CDR1 LNHNV and CDR2 YYDKDF (reference sequence). V lost 0 bases and J lost 7; bases outside the gene matches: 16. The CDR3 is 18 residues long. The CDR3 nucleotides are TGTGCCACCAGCAGAGATCTAGTGACAGGGGCCCCTCAGGGTGGCTACACCTTC. It specifies CATSRDLVTGAPQGGYTF.

This sequence joins TRBV23-1 and TRBJ1-5, with a possible D match to TRBD1 (6 bases). TRBV23-1 is labeled an ORF, and its function is uncertain. With 8 bases removed from V and 6 bases from J, the gap between germline ends came to 17 bases. This CDR3 has 14 residues. The CDR3 DNA is TGCGCCAGCCGACCCAGGGGATTGTCTCAGCCCCAGCATTTT. Amino acids: CASRPRGLSQPQHF.

The V and J genes are TRBV6-5 and TRBJ2-7; D may be TRBD1 (6 bases). The V gene's germline CDR1 is MNHEY and CDR2 SVGAGI. The CDR3 has 15 amino acids. The ends were cut back, 0 bases at V and 2 bases at J, with 11 bases in the middle. The CDR3 here is CASSYSPGETYEQYV. The CDR3 nucleotides are TGTGCCAGCAGTTACTCTCCAGGGGAAACCTACGAGCAGTACGTC.